The TCR beta chain under discussion was sequenced for a study of cytomegalovirus exposure and HLA in healthy donors. PCR amplification relied on 60 Vbeta primers (plus 13 Jbeta primers). The table came from immunoSEQ multiplex PCR; TCRdb's copy has only in-frame clones and leaves some out. The table shows 150,000 to 200,000 clones, with nearly 80% occurring only once. The CDR3 is 15 residues long. CDR1 SGHTA and CDR2 FQGTGA come from the germline V gene. J lost 2 bases, V lost 5 bases, and 9 bases had no gene match. Sequences were obtained from PBMCs. This chain uses TRBV7-3 with TRBJ2-7; 7 nucleotides align to TRBD2. The receptor was isolated from a woman aged 40 to 49 in good health and CMV-seronegative. The CDR3 is CASSPTGGSAYEQYF. CDR3 DNA sequence: TGTGCCAGCAGCCCCACGGGCGGGAGTGCCTACGAGCAGTACTTC.